Only a few counts were recorded for the clone carrying this TCR beta chain. The antigen is unknown. The authors sorted CD4+ naive, central memory, regulatory and stem cell-like memory cells via CD45RO/CCR7/CD25/CD127/CD95/CD27. Sorting gave populations that all exceeded 98% purity. The data belong to a study of beta chain features in type 1 diabetes. The study, taken as a whole, reports: Patients' naive, central memory and Treg TCRB repertoires seemed closer to one another than those of healthy donors. Possibly, sequencing cDNA over-represented cells that had high TCR expression levels.

Reverse transcription of all isolated RNA meant that expressed TCRB transcripts were sequenced. Sequenced by immunoSEQ multiplex PCR; TCRdb stores in-frame clones only, minus some. The sample has 250,000 to 400,000 clones; 14% are singletons. The TCR comes from a man between 25 and 39 years old in good health. Source material: central memory CD4+ T cells from blood.

The CDR3, as DNA: TGTGCCAGCAGCCTGAGTGAGAGCCGCGGGGGTCCCTATGGCTACACCTTC. It encodes CASSLSESRGGPYGYTF. V usage is TRBV27 and J usage is TRBJ1-2, with D possibly TRBD1 on 5 matching bases. Deletions cut 6 bases from V and 4 bases from J, with 24 bases between. The CDR3 spans 17 residues. Germline V lookup: CDR1 MNHEY, CDR2 SMNVEV (reference sequence).